The source of this T cell receptor beta chain is a study of blood T cell repertoires in COVID-19. Background on the study: The cDNA or gDNA used as material had been derived from T cells, B-cell-depleted T cells, or PBMCs.

The CDR3 spans 13 residues. Per germline, CDR1 SGHRS and CDR2 YFSETQ. The J segment lost 2 bases and the V segment lost 4 bases, leaving 2 bases of the junction unmatched. Per the study methods: Researchers report that nucleated cell counts were estimated from reference gene primer amplification. The data were produced by immunoSEQ multiplex PCR, yet TCRdb's version contains in-frame clones alone and is incomplete. V, J and clone size were drawn from that table, and D and trimming were deduced from the DNA. The sample has 43,000 or so clones, under 85% seen once. The sequence was obtained from a man between 60 and 70 years old with active COVID-19. Sequenced input: peripheral blood. The chain combines TRBV5-1 with TRBJ1-2, with 7 positions matching TRBD1. The CDR3 protein is CASSEDRNYGYTF. Written as DNA, the CDR3 is TGCGCCAGCAGCGAGGACAGGAACTATGGCTACACCTTC.